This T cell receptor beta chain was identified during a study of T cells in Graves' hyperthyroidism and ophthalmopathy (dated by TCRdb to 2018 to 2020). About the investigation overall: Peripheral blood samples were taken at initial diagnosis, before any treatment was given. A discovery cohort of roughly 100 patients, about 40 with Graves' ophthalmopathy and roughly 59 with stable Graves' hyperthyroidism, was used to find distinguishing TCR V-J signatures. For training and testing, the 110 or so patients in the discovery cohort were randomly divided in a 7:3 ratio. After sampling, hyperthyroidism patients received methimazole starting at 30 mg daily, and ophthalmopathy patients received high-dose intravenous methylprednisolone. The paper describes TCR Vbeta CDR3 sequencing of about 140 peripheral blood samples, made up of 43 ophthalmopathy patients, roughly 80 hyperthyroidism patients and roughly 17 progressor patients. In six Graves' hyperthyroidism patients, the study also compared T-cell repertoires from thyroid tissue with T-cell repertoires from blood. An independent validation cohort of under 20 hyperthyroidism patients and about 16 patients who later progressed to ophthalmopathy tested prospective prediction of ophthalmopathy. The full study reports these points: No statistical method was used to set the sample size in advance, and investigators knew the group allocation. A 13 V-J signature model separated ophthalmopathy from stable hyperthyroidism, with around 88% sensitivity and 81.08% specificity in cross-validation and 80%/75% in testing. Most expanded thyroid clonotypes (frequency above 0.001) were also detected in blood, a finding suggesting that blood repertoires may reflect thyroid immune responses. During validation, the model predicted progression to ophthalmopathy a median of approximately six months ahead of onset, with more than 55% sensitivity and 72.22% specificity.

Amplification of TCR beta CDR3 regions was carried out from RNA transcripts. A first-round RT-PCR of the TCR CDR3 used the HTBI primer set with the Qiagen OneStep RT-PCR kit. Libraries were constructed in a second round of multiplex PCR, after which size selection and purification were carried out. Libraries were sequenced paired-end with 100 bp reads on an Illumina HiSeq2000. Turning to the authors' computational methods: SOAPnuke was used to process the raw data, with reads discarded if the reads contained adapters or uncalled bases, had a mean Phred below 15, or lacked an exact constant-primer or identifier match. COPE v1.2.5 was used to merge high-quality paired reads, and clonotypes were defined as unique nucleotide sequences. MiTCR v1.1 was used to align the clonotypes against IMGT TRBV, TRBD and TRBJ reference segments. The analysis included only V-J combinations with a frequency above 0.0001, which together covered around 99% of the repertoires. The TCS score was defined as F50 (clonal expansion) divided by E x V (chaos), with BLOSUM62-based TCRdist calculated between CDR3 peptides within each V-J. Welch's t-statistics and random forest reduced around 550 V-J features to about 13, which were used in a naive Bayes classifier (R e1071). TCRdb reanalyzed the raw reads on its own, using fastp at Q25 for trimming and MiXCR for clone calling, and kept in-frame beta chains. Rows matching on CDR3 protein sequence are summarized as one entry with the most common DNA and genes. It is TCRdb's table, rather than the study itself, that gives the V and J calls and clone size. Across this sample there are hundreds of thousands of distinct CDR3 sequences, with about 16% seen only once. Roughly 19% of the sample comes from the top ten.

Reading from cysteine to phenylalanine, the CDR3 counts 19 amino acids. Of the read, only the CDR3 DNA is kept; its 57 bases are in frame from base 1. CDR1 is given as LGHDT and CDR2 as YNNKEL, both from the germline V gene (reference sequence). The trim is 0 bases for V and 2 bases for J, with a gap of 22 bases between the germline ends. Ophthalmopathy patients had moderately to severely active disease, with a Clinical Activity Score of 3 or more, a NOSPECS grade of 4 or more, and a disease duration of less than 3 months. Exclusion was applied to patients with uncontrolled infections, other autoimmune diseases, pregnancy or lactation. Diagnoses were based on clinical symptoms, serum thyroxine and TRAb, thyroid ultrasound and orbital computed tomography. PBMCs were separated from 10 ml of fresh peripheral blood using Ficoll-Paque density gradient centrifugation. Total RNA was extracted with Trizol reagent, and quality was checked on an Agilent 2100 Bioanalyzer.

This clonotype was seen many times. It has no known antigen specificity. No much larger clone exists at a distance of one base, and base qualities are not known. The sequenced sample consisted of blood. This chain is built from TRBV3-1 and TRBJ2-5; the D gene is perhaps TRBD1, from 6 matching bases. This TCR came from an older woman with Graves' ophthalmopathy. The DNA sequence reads TGTGCCAGCAGCCAAGATTTAGCCCGTCCCAGCGGACAGCAAGAGACCCAGTACTTC. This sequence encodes CASSQDLARPSGQQETQYF.